This TCR beta chain originates from a study of cytomegalovirus exposure and HLA in healthy donors. Turning to the study itself: Some 85 million unique TCRs, all from HLA-typed donors, were included in an early release of the data. Study-wide findings and caveats: As a later analysis showed, several of the most significant clusters appeared to be linked to common viral pathogens. According to an earlier analysis, most TCR beta V segments yielded productive rearrangements about 90% or about 30% of the time. Reported performance of the classifier showed diagnosis of cytomegalovirus status with high specificity and sensitivity.

The CDR3 spans 13 residues. CDR1 SGHAT and CDR2 FQNNGV come from the germline V gene. The ends were cut back, 1 base at V and 1 base at J, with 4 bases in the middle. Of note for this clone: The antigen remains unidentified.

PCR employed 60 Vbeta and 13 Jbeta primers. Clones were read by immunoSEQ multiplex PCR, and TCRdb kept only the in-frame ones, dropping some. Of about 140,000 clones listed, about four fifths were seen once; the top ten hold around 4.8%. The receptor's source is a man aged 25-40 years in good health. The chain has TRBV11-2 and TRBJ1-1; no definite D call. The sample comprised PBMCs. The CDR3 DNA reads as TGTGCCAGCAGCTTAGTATGGAACACTGAAGCTTTCTTT. Amino acids: CASSLVWNTEAFF.